These T cell receptor beta chains were read from a single sample in a study of cytotoxic CD8 clonotypes in ibrutinib-treated CLL. Clones were sequenced by immunoSEQ multiplex PCR, and TCRdb holds only the in-frame ones, with some missing. Of approximately 100,000 clones in the sample, 58% were seen once. Material: PBMCs, obtained after 24 months of ibrutinib treatment. The receptors derive from a human donor with chronic lymphocytic leukemia. CDR3s include the opening cysteine and the closing phenylalanine or tryptophan. D genes are given only for firm matches. Expanded clones are given a class, and other clones once, few, many or no size at all.

d_call	v_call	clone_size	j_call	cdr3_aa	cdr3_nt
.	TRBV29-1	.	TRBJ2-3	CSVVGQGLRGSTDTQYF	TGCAGCGTTGTGGGACAAGGACTCCGCGGTAGCACAGATACGCAGTATTTT
TRBD2	TRBV5-1	.	TRBJ2-1	CASSLTGGYYNEQFF	TGCGCCAGCAGCTTGACGGGGGGTTACTACAATGAGCAGTTCTTC
TRBD1	TRBV9	few	TRBJ1-3	CASSRTGSPGNTIYF	TGTGCCAGCAGCCGGACAGGGTCCCCTGGAAACACCATATATTTT
.	TRBV29-1	.	TRBJ2-7	CSVKSGVSFYYEQYF	TGCAGCGTCAAGTCGGGGGTTTCCTTTTACTACGAGCAGTACTTC
.	TRBV2	.	TRBJ1-2	CASSETRQVGSWGYTF	TGTGCCAGCAGTGAAACCCGACAGGTGGGGAGCTGGGGCTACACCTTC
TRBD1	TRBV5-1	.	TRBJ2-2	CASRTQGAIGELFF	TGCGCCAGCAGAACGCAGGGGGCGATCGGGGAGCTGTTTTTT
.	TRBV7-3	.	TRBJ2-3	CASSPNPRVVGTDTQYF	TGTGCCAGCAGCCCAAATCCCAGGGTGGTGGGCACAGATACGCAGTATTTT
TRBD2	TRBV30	.	TRBJ2-3	CAYLFSLAGGPTDTQYF	TGTGCCTACTTGTTCTCCCTAGCGGGGGGGCCAACAGATACGCAGTATTTT
.	TRBV30	once	TRBJ1-1	CAWSVTLTEAFF	TGTGCCTGGAGTGTAACGCTCACTGAAGCTTTCTTT
TRBD2	TRBV18	.	TRBJ2-5	CASSPRGGAKETQYF	TGTGCCAGCTCCCCACGGGGGGGGGCTAAAGAGACCCAGTACTTC
.	TRBV6-5	.	TRBJ1-1	CASSYSPLSDTEAFF	TGTGCCAGCAGTTACTCTCCTCTATCTGACACTGAAGCTTTCTTT
TRBD1	TRBV7-8	.	TRBJ1-6	CASNRDRVFSPLHF	TGTGCCAGCAATCGCGACAGGGTTTTTTCACCCCTCCACTTT
.	TRBV19	.	TRBJ1-4	CASSRQVNEKLFF	TGTGCCAGTAGTAGACAGGTTAATGAAAAACTGTTTTTT
TRBD1	TRBV30	.	TRBJ1-6	CAWSVLVDRNSPLHF	TGTGCCTGGAGTGTCCTCGTGGACAGGAATTCACCCCTCCACTTT
.	TRBV15	.	TRBJ1-2	CATSHRTQGPLRGYTF	TGTGCCACCAGCCATAGGACGCAGGGACCACTGAGAGGCTACACCTTC
.	TRBV30	few	TRBJ2-7	CAWAGGLAWEQYF	TGTGCCTGGGCTGGCGGACTGGCCTGGGAGCAGTACTTC
TRBD2	TRBV7-9	few	TRBJ2-1	CASSPLRGGGGDYNEQFF	TGTGCCAGCAGCCCCCTCCGGGGGGGCGGGGGAGACTACAATGAGCAGTTCTTC
.	TRBV5-1	.	TRBJ2-5	CASSLQGGVQETQYF	TGCGCCAGCAGCCTTCAGGGGGGGGTCCAAGAGACCCAGTACTTC
TRBD2	TRBV11-2	.	TRBJ2-5	CASSSGLAKETQYF	TGTGCCAGCAGCTCGGGACTAGCTAAAGAGACCCAGTACTTC
TRBD1	TRBV19	.	TRBJ2-4	CASSQIDRGAINIQYF	TGTGCCAGTAGTCAAATCGACAGGGGGGCTATAAACATTCAGTACTTC
.	TRBV7-3	few	TRBJ1-1	CASSLTRNTEAFF	TGTGCCAGCAGCTTAACTAGGAACACTGAAGCTTTCTTT
.	TRBV30	few	TRBJ1-2	CAWSAGYSISYTF	TGTGCCTGGAGTGCGGGATACTCTATAAGCTACACCTTC
TRBD1	TRBV28	.	TRBJ1-2	CASTPGQGFYGYTF	TGTGCCAGCACCCCGGGACAGGGTTTTTATGGCTACACCTTC
.	TRBV29-1	.	TRBJ2-5	CSAVAFGETQYF	TGCAGCGCAGTAGCCTTCGGGGAGACCCAGTACTTC
.	TRBV9	.	TRBJ2-7	CASSQRAGAQGEQYF	TGTGCCAGCAGCCAAAGGGCAGGAGCCCAGGGGGAGCAGTACTTC
.	TRBV30	once	TRBJ1-1	CAWSQGPSSNTEAFF	TGTGCCTGGAGTCAGGGGCCCTCCTCGAACACTGAAGCTTTCTTT
TRBD1	TRBV6-4	.	TRBJ1-2	CASSGSVRGTHGYTF	TGTGCCAGCAGTGGTTCCGTCAGGGGGACTCATGGCTACACCTTC
.	TRBV30	.	TRBJ1-5	CAWRDAGRGNFQPQHF	TGTGCCTGGAGGGATGCGGGCAGGGGAAATTTTCAGCCCCAGCATTTT
.	TRBV14	.	TRBJ1-4	CASSPLEGYLNEKLFF	TGTGCCAGCAGCCCCCTGGAGGGGTACCTTAATGAAAAACTGTTTTTT
.	TRBV5-1	.	TRBJ1-6	CASSHTGSDSPLHF	TGCGCCAGCAGCCACACAGGGTCGGATTCACCCCTCCACTTT
TRBD1	TRBV2	.	TRBJ2-1	CASSDRDRDYNEQFF	TGTGCCAGCAGTGACCGGGACAGGGACTACAATGAGCAGTTCTTC
.	TRBV18	.	TRBJ2-7	CASSPNYEQYF	TGTGCCAGCTCACCGAACTACGAGCAGTACTTC
.	TRBV7-9	.	TRBJ2-5	CASSLMELETQYF	TGTGCCAGCAGCTTAATGGAATTGGAGACCCAGTACTTC
.	TRBV18	.	TRBJ1-1	CASSLGPTVNTEAFF	TGTGCCAGCTCACTTGGTCCGACAGTTAACACTGAAGCTTTCTTT
.	TRBV7-6	.	TRBJ1-1	CASSLGESTEAFF	TGTGCCAGCAGCTTAGGGGAAAGCACTGAAGCTTTCTTT
.	TRBV9	.	TRBJ2-3	CASGGALGTDTQYF	TGTGCCAGTGGGGGGGCCCTAGGCACAGATACGCAGTATTTT
TRBD2	TRBV19	.	TRBJ2-1	CASQARAGTYNEQFF	TGTGCCAGCCAGGCGAGAGCGGGGACTTACAATGAGCAGTTCTTC
.	TRBV5-6	.	TRBJ1-2	CASSLDIVDYGYTF	TGTGCCAGCAGCTTGGACATTGTTGACTATGGCTACACCTTC
.	TRBV2	.	TRBJ2-5	CASGDLETQYF	TGTGCCAGTGGGGATTTGGAGACCCAGTACTTC
.	TRBV6-5	few	TRBJ2-7	CASGGQTYEQYF	TGTGCCAGCGGGGGCCAGACCTACGAGCAGTACTTC
TRBD1	TRBV5-4	.	TRBJ1-2	CASSTGQGYGYTF	TGTGCCAGCAGCACGGGACAGGGATATGGCTACACCTTC
.	TRBV28	.	TRBJ2-7	CASSHSYEQYF	TGTGCCAGCAGCCACAGCTACGAGCAGTACTTC
.	TRBV4-2	.	TRBJ1-3	CASSQVGGLGSGNTIYF	TGTGCCAGCAGCCAAGTGGGGGGGCTGGGGTCTGGAAACACCATATATTTT
.	TRBV30	.	TRBJ2-5	CAWSLKKETQYF	TGTGCCTGGAGTCTAAAGAAAGAGACCCAGTACTTC
TRBD1	TRBV7-3	few	TRBJ1-1	CASSRTGDTEAFF	TGTGCCAGCAGCCGCACAGGGGACACTGAAGCTTTCTTT